This TCR beta chain was captured in a study of blood T cell repertoires in COVID-19. Assay: immunoSEQ multiplex PCR; the TCRdb copy retains only in-frame clones and omits some. This sample carries roughly 44,000 clones, about 87% of them seen once, and the ten largest clones take 10% to 15%. Germline V lookup: CDR1 SQVTM, CDR2 ANQGSEA. V trimming: 7 bases; J trimming: 7 bases; junction bases outside the gene matches: 5. This CDR3 has 13 residues. The chain has TRBV29-1 and TRBJ1-6, with 9 positions matching TRBD1. This TCR was recovered from an older man with acute or convalescent COVID-19. What was sequenced was peripheral blood. CDR3: CSGKTGGNSPLHF. DNA of the CDR3: TGCAGCGGGAAGACAGGGGGGAATTCACCCCTCCACTTT.